The table lists the clone carrying this T cell receptor beta chain with a few counts. The target antigen is unknown. PCR involved 60 Vbeta and 13 Jbeta primers. TCRdb keeps only in-frame clones here, not all; method: immunoSEQ multiplex PCR. The sample holds fewer than 85,000 clones, more than 60% seen once. The record originates from a study of cytomegalovirus exposure and HLA in healthy donors. Whole-study findings and limits: A later analysis linked 16,951 TCR beta sequences to HLA alleles at 0.05 false discovery rate.

Germline assignment: CDR1 SNHLY and CDR2 FYNNEI. The CDR3 is 14 residues long. V shed 6 bases and J 3 bases; nucleotides not matched to a gene: 5. This receptor was obtained from a male donor in good health and CMV-seropositive. The source material was PBMCs. The chain uses TRBV2 and TRBJ1-5; 7 nucleotides agree with TRBD1. CDR3 bases: TGTGCCAGCAGGCCGGGACAGCTCAATCAGCCCCAGCATTTT. Encoded protein: CASRPGQLNQPQHF.